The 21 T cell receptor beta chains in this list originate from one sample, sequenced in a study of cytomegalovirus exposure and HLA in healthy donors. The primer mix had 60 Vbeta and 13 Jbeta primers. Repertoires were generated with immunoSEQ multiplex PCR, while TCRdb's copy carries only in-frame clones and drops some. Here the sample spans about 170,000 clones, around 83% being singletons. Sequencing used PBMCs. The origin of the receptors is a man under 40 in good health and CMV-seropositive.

This CDR3 is CASSKGLAGAEQFF. DNA for the CDR3: TGTGCCAGCAGCAAGGGACTAGCGGGAGCCGAGCAGTTCTTC. This sequence joins TRBV7-3 and TRBJ2-1, with 14 bases lining up with TRBD2. The CDR3 loop spans 14 amino acids. Germline CDR1 and CDR2: SGHTA and FQGTGA. The V and J ends lost 5 bases and 10 bases, in that order; junction bases with no gene match: 4.

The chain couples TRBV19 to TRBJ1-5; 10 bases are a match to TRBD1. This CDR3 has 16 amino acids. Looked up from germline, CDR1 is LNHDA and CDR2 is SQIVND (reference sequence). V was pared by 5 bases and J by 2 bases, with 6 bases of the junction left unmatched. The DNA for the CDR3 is TGTGCCAGTAGTGCCGGGACAGGGGTTGGCAATCAGCCCCAGCATTTT. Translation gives CASSAGTGVGNQPQHF.

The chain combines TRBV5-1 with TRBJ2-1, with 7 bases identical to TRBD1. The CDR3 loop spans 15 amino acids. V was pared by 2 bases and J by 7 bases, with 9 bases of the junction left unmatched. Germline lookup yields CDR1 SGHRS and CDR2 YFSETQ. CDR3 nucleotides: TGCGCCAGCAGCTTAGACAGGGCAATTGGGAATGAGCAGTTCTTC. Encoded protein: CASSLDRAIGNEQFF.

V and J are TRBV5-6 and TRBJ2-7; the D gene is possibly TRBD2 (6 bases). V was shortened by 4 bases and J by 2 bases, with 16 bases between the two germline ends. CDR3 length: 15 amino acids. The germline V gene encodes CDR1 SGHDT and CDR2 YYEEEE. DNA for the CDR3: TGTGCCAGCAGCAGGTGGCTTAGCGGAACCTACGAGCAGTACGTC. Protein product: CASSRWLSGTYEQYV.

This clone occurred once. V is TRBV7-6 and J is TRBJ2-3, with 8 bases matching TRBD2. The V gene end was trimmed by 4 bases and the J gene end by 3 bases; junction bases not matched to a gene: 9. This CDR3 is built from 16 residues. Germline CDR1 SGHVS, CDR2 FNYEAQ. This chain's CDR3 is CASSSAGGVRTDTQYF. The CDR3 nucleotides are TGTGCCAGCAGCTCGGCGGGGGGTGTTCGGACAGATACGCAGTATTTT.

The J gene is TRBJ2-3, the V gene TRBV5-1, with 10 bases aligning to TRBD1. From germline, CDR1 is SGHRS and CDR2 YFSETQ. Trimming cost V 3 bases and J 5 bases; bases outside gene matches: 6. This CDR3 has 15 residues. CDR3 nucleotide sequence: TGCGCCAGCAGCTGGGGACAGGGGTCGGGAGATACGCAGTATTTT. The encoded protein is CASSWGQGSGDTQYF.

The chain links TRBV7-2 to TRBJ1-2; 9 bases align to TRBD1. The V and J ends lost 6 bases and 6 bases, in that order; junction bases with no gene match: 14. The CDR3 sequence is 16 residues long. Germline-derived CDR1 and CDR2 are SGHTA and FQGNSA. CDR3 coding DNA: TGTGCCAGCAGTCCATCGTCCGGGACAGGGAGCCATGGCTACACCTTC. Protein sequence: CASSPSSGTGSHGYTF.

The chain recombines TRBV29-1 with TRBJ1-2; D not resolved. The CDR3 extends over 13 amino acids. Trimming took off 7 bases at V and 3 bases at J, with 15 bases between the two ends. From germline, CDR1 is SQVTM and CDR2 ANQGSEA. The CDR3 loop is CSASTRTDYGYTF. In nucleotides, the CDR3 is TGCAGCGCCTCAACTAGGACGGACTATGGCTACACCTTC.

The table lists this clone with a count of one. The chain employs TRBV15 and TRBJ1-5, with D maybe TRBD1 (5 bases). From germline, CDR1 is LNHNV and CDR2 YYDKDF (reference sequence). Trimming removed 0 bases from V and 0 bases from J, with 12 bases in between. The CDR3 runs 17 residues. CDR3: CATSRDRAGNSNQPQHF. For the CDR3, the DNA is TGTGCCACCAGCAGAGATCGAGCAGGGAATAGCAATCAGCCCCAGCATTTT.

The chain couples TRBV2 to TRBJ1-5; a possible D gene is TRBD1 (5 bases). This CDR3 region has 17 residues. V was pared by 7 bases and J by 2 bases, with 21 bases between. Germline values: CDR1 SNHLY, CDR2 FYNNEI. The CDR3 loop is CASTPRAAGFGNQPQHF. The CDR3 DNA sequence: TGTGCCAGCACCCCCCGGGCCGCAGGGTTTGGCAATCAGCCCCAGCATTTT.

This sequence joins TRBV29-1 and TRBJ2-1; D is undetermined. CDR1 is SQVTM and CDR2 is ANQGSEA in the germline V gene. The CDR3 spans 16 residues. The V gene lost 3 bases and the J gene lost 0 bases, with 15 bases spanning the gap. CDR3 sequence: CSVELRGSSSYNEQFF. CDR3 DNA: TGCAGCGTTGAGCTCCGCGGTTCTAGCTCCTACAATGAGCAGTTCTTC.

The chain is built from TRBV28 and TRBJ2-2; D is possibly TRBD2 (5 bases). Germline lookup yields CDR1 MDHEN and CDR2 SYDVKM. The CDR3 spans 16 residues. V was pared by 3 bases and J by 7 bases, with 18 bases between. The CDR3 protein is CASSFNVPRGLGELFF. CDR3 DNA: TGTGCCAGCAGTTTTAATGTCCCTAGAGGGCTCGGGGAGCTGTTTTTT.

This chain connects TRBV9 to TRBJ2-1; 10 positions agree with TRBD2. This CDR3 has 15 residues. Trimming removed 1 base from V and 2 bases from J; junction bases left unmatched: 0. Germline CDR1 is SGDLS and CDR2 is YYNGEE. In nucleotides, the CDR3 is TGTGCCAGCAGCGTACTAGCGGGAGCCTACAATGAGCAGTTCTTC. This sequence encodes CASSVLAGAYNEQFF.

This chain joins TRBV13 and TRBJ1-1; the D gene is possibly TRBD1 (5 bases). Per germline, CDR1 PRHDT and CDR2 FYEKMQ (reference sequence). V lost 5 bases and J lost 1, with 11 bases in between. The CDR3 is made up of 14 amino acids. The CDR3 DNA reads TGTGCCAGCAGCAACAGGCAGGGGAACACTGAAGCTTTCTTT. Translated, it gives CASSNRQGNTEAFF.

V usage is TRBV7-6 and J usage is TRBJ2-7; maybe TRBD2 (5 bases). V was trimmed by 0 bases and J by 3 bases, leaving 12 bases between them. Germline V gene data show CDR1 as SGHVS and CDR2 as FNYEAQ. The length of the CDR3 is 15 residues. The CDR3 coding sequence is TGTGCCAGCAGCTTAGCGAAGGGAGCTGGCTACGAGCAGTACTTC. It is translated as CASSLAKGAGYEQYF.

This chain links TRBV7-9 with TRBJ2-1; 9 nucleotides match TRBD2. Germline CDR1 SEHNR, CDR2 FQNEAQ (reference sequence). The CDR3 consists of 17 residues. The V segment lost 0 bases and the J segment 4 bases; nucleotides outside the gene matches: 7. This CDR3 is CASSLAGLAGPYNEQFF. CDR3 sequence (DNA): TGTGCCAGCAGCTTAGCGGGGCTAGCGGGACCTTACAATGAGCAGTTCTTC.

In nucleotides, the CDR3 is TGTGCCAGCAGTGTACAGGTTCCCTACGAGCAGTACTTC. Protein: CASSVQVPYEQYF. The chain links TRBV5-8 to TRBJ2-7; tentative D call: TRBD1 (5 bases). Deletions cut 5 bases from V and 2 bases from J, with 11 bases between. Germline-derived CDR1 and CDR2 are SGHTS and YDEGEE. This CDR3 is built from 13 residues.

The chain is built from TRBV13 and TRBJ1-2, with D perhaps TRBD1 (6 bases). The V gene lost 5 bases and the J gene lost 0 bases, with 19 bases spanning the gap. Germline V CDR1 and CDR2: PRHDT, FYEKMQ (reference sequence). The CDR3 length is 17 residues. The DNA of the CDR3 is TGTGCCAGCAGCCTCCGGACAGCGCCCTACCCTAACTATGGCTACACCTTC. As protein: CASSLRTAPYPNYGYTF.

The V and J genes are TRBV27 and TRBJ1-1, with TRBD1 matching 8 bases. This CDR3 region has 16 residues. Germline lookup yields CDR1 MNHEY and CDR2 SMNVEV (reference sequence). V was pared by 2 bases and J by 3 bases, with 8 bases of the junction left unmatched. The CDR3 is CASSLVSGGEDTEAFF. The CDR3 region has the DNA TGTGCCAGCAGTTTAGTGTCAGGGGGCGAGGACACTGAAGCTTTCTTT.

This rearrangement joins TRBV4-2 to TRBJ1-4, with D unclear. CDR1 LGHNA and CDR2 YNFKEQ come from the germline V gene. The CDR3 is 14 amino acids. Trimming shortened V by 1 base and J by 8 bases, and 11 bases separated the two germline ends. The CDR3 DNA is TGTGCCAGCAGCCAAGTAAACATGCTCGAAAAACTGTTTTTT. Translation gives CASSQVNMLEKLFF.

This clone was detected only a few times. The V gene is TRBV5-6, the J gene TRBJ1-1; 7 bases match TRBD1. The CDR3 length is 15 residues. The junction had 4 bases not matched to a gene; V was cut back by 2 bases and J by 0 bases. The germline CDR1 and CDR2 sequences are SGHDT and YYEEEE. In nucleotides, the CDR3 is TGTGCCAGCAGCTTTTCTACAGGGGTGAACACTGAAGCTTTCTTT. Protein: CASSFSTGVNTEAFF.